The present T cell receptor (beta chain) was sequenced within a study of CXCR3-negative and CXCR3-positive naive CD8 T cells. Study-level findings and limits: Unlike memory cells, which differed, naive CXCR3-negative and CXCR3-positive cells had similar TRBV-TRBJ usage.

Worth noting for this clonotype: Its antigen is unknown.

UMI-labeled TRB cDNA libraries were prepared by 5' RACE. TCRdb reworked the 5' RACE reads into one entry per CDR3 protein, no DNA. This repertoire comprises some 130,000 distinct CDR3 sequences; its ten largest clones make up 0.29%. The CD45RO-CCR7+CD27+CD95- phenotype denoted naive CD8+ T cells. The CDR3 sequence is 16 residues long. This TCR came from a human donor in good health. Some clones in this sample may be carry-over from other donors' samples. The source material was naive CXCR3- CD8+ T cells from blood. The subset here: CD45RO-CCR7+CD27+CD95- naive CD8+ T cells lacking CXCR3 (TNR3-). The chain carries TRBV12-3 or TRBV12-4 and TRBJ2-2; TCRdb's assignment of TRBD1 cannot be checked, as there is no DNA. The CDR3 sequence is CASTSPYFRTTGELFF.